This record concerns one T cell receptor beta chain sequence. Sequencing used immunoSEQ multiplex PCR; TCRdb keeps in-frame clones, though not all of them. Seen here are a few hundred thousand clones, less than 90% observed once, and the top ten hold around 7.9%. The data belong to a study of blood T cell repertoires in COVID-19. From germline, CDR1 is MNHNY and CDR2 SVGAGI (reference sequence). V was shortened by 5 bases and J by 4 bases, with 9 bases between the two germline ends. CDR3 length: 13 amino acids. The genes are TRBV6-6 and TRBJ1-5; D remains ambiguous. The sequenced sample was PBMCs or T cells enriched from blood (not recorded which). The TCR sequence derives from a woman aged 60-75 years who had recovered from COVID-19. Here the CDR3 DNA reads TGTGCCAGCAGTCCTACGTCTAATCAGCCCCAGCATTTT. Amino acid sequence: CASSPTSNQPQHF.